This T cell receptor beta chain is drawn from a study of blood T cells in healthy people across ages. With a J-beta primer mix and a sample-barcoded 5' primer, a second PCR ran 7 to 11 cycles. Paired-end reads containing CDR3 totaled no fewer than 2.5 million for each sample. TCRdb called the 5' RACE reads again in MiXCR, with one record for every CDR3 protein. The sample lists approximately 1,000,000 distinct CDR3 sequences, roughly two fifths occurring once. The sample comprised blood. This clonotype was sampled from a man younger than 35 in good health.

The CDR3 protein is CASSWGTANYGYTF. CDR3 nucleotides: TGTGCCAGCAGTTGGGGGACAGCTAACTATGGCTACACCTTC. The chain recombines TRBV12-3 or TRBV12-4 with TRBJ1-2, with 7 bases matching TRBD1. The CDR3 totals 14 residues. V shed 4 bases and J 0 bases; nucleotides not matched to a gene: 2.